These T cell receptor beta chains were read from a single sample in a study of cytomegalovirus exposure and HLA in healthy donors. Measured with immunoSEQ multiplex PCR; TCRdb has only the in-frame clones, and not every one. This sample carries around 91,000 clones, 65% to 85% of them seen once, and the ten largest clones take around 2.3%. Sequenced material: PBMCs. The receptors stem from a man aged 18 to 29 in good health and CMV-seronegative. Both conserved end residues are trimmed from each CDR3. The order of the fields is CDR3 protein, V gene, J gene.

cdr3_aa: ASSVPGQGANTEAF; v_call: TRBV9; j_call: TRBJ1-1
cdr3_aa: ASSTPDRANGYT; v_call: TRBV25-1; j_call: TRBJ1-2
cdr3_aa: ASSAEQITGELF; v_call: TRBV6-1; j_call: TRBJ2-2
cdr3_aa: ASSLAGAPEQF; v_call: TRBV7-2; j_call: TRBJ2-1
cdr3_aa: ASSVNLAGGPFEQF; v_call: TRBV5-1; j_call: TRBJ2-1
cdr3_aa: ASSFNRDGYT; v_call: TRBV7-9; j_call: TRBJ1-2
cdr3_aa: ASSSRGGYLTWDEQF; v_call: TRBV28; j_call: TRBJ2-1
cdr3_aa: ASSRLAGVTDTQY; v_call: TRBV11-3; j_call: TRBJ2-3
cdr3_aa: ASSYSRVTNEKLF; v_call: TRBV6-6; j_call: TRBJ1-4
cdr3_aa: ASSLGGGYT; v_call: TRBV7-2; j_call: TRBJ1-2
cdr3_aa: ASSVEAGRTYEQY; v_call: TRBV9; j_call: TRBJ2-7
cdr3_aa: ASSHLRQGRAGAEAF; v_call: TRBV7-9; j_call: TRBJ1-1
cdr3_aa: ASSRDYEQF; v_call: TRBV19; j_call: TRBJ2-1
cdr3_aa: ASSERNPGLQY; v_call: TRBV10-2; j_call: TRBJ2-7
cdr3_aa: ASSPRGKTEAF; v_call: TRBV25-1; j_call: TRBJ1-1
cdr3_aa: ASSSGYNEQF; v_call: TRBV7-6; j_call: TRBJ2-1
cdr3_aa: ASSEAWAQDTQY; v_call: TRBV2; j_call: TRBJ2-3
cdr3_aa: ASTPTGLRTANEKLF; v_call: TRBV6-4; j_call: TRBJ1-4
cdr3_aa: ASSRPGQGFERTFYEQY; v_call: TRBV7-2; j_call: TRBJ2-7
cdr3_aa: ASSATSGTSTTQY; v_call: TRBV6-4; j_call: TRBJ2-3
cdr3_aa: ASIEGLGTEAF; v_call: TRBV7-9; j_call: TRBJ1-1
cdr3_aa: AWSVRGKVQPQH; v_call: TRBV30; j_call: TRBJ1-5